Presented here are 17 T cell receptor beta chains from one specimen sequenced in a study of blood T cells in healthy people across ages. Together with a sample-barcoded 5' primer, a J-beta primer mix was included in a second PCR lasting roughly 6 to 12 cycles. TCRdb passed the 5' RACE reads through MiXCR, listing each CDR3 protein once. The sample holds roughly 1.7 million distinct CDR3 sequences, almost 35% seen once. What was sequenced was blood. The receptors were sampled from a woman aged 25 to 39 in good health.

The chain uses TRBV10-3 and TRBJ2-1, with D possibly TRBD1 on 6 matching bases. The CDR3 loop spans 13 amino acids. Trimming shortened V by 8 bases and J by 5 bases, and 13 bases separated the two germline ends. From germline, CDR1 is ENHRY and CDR2 SYGVKD. The CDR3 bases are TGTGCCATCGGGACACGGGGCGACAATGAGCAGTTCTTC. Residues: CAIGTRGDNEQFF.

The J gene is TRBJ1-2, the V gene TRBV27, with D possibly being TRBD1 (5 bases). This CDR3 is 14 amino acids long. CDR1 and CDR2 from the germline V gene are MNHEY and SMNVEV (reference sequence). V was shortened by 5 bases and J by 7 bases, with 17 bases between the two germline ends. CDR3 nucleotides: TGTGCCAGCAGTCCACGTTCAGGGAGAACTGGCTACACCTTC. This sequence encodes CASSPRSGRTGYTF.

The J gene is TRBJ2-7, the V gene TRBV20-1; 9 bases map to TRBD1. The J call is in doubt because the DNA end fits TRBJ2-5 better. This CDR3 has 13 residues. From germline, CDR1 is DFQATT and CDR2 SNEGSKA (reference sequence). The CDR3 sequence: CSARDRVRETQYF. The CDR3 DNA sequence: TGCAGTGCCAGGGACAGGGTCCGCGAGACCCAGTACTTC.

This clonotype was recorded a few times. The chain is built from TRBV28 and TRBJ1-2; D call uncertain. The ends were cut back, 8 bases at V and 0 bases at J, with 4 bases in the middle. The CDR3 sequence is 11 residues long. CDR1 and CDR2 (germline): MDHEN, SYDVKM. The CDR3, as DNA: TGTGCCAGCGCAGCTAACTATGGCTACACCTTC. Translated, it gives CASAANYGYTF.

This clonotype was picked up a small number of times. The genes are TRBV20-1 and TRBJ2-4, with 12 bases identical to TRBD2. With V trimmed by 3 bases and J by 2 bases, 8 bases remained unmatched. Germline assignment: CDR1 DFQATT and CDR2 SNEGSKA (reference sequence). The CDR3 runs to 17 residues. CDR3 loop: CSASPLTSGGPKNIQYF. As DNA, the CDR3 is TGCAGTGCTAGCCCCCTGACTAGCGGGGGCCCCAAAAACATTCAGTACTTC.

The V call is TRBV28, the J call TRBJ2-4; D perhaps matches TRBD1 (6 bases). Germline loops: CDR1 MDHEN, CDR2 SYDVKM. Trimming shortened V by 5 bases and J by 6 bases, and 20 bases separated the two germline ends. The CDR3 is 16 residues long. The CDR3 DNA reads TGTGCCAGCAGTCCCCTTGACAGGCCATGGGGAAACATTCAGTACTTC. Translation gives CASSPLDRPWGNIQYF.

The V call is TRBV4-1, the J call TRBJ2-1; 10 nucleotides line up with TRBD2. Germline trimming cut 4 bases from V and 14 bases from J; bases unmatched to any gene: 14. Germline CDR1 MGHRA, CDR2 YSYEKL. The length of the CDR3 is 15 residues. CDR3 protein: CASSPSGLAGDREFF. In DNA form, the CDR3 reads TGCGCCAGCAGCCCAAGCGGGCTAGCGGGAGACAGGGAGTTCTTC.

This chain links TRBV5-1 with TRBJ2-6; the match to TRBD1 covers 11 bases. Germline-derived CDR1 and CDR2 are SGHRS and YFSETQ. Unmatched junction bases numbered 7, after V lost 4 bases and J lost 1 base. This CDR3 is built from 18 residues. This CDR3 is CASSNRTGGASGANVLTF. The CDR3 nucleotides read TGCGCCAGCAGCAATAGGACAGGGGGCGCATCTGGGGCCAACGTCCTGACTTTC.

J is TRBJ2-4 and V is TRBV5-5, with a possible D match to TRBD2 (5 bases). Trimming took 2 bases from V and 8 from J, leaving 8 bases between them. The CDR3 has 12 residues. From germline, CDR1 is SGHKS and CDR2 YYEKEE (reference sequence). CDR3 region: CASSFVGDIQYF. In nucleotides, the CDR3 is TGTGCCAGCAGCTTCGTGGGAGACATTCAGTACTTC.

This clonotype was observed a few times. The rearrangement links TRBV5-1 to TRBJ1-5; possible D gene TRBD1, 6 bases. Germline V CDR1 and CDR2: SGHRS, YFSETQ. Trimming stripped 2 bases from V and 7 bases from J, with 13 bases between. The length of the CDR3 is 14 residues. The CDR3 DNA sequence: TGCGCCAGCAGCTTCGACGGAGGGGGACAGCCCCAGCATTTT. This encodes CASSFDGGGQPQHF.

This clonotype occurred once. A much larger clone differs from this one at a single base, so this may be a read error. This sequence joins TRBV2 and TRBJ2-5, with D perhaps TRBD2 (6 bases). Deletions cut 11 bases from V and 5 bases from J, with 21 bases between. There are 14 residues in the CDR3. Germline CDR1 is SNHLY and CDR2 is FYNNEI. CDR3: CADQTRPSSETQYF. CDR3 DNA sequence: TGTGCCGACCAGACTAGGCCCTCCTCGGAGACCCAGTACTTC.

This clonotype was found a few times. Being one base from a much bigger clone, this may be a read error. The rearrangement uses TRBV10-3 and TRBJ2-5; 7 nucleotides match TRBD2. The germline CDR1 and CDR2 sequences are ENHRY and SYGVKD. There are 14 residues in the CDR3. V lost 6 bases to trimming and J lost 5 bases; unmatched junction nucleotides: 9. CDR3 loop: CAIRGTTGSETQYF. Written as DNA, the CDR3 is TGTGCCATCAGGGGGACTACCGGGAGTGAGACCCAGTACTTC.

The sample holds one count of this clonotype. Its ends do not fully match the called genes, so a read error is possible. The gene calls are TRBV7-9 and TRBJ2-3; no firm D call. Looked up from germline, CDR1 is SEHNR and CDR2 is FQNEAQ (reference sequence). This CDR3 comprises 12 residues. CDR3 in DNA: TGTTCCAGCAGCTTGCTGACAGATACGCAGTATTTT. As protein: CSSSLLTDTQYF. Combining the CDR3 with reference TRBV7-9 and TRBJ2-3 gives the whole variable domain DTGVSQNPRHKITKRGQNVTFRCDPISEHNRLYWYRQTLGQGPEFLTYFQNEAQLEKSRLLSDRFSAERPKGSFSTLEIQRTEQGDSAMYLCSSSLLTDTQYFGPGTRLTVL.

This clonotype was recorded a few times. V is TRBV24-1 and J is TRBJ2-5, with D unresolved. V was pared by 4 bases and J by 2 bases, with 4 bases between. The CDR3 is made up of 12 amino acids. CDR1 and CDR2 (germline): KGHDR, SFDVKD. CDR3 protein: CATSESQETQYF. Written as DNA, the CDR3 is TGTGCCACCAGTGAGTCACAAGAGACCCAGTACTTC.

This clonotype was seen more than once but under ten times. The chain carries TRBV20-1 and TRBJ2-7; 7 nucleotides align to TRBD2. CDR3 length: 13 amino acids. Trimming removed 4 bases from V and 5 bases from J; junction bases left unmatched: 8. Germline CDR1 DFQATT, CDR2 SNEGSKA (reference sequence). The CDR3 is CSAKVGGVDEQYF. CDR3 nucleotides: TGCAGTGCTAAGGTGGGGGGGGTAGACGAGCAGTACTTC.

This chain uses TRBV5-1 with TRBJ2-3, with TRBD1 matching 8 bases. The CDR3 runs to 16 residues. CDR1 and CDR2 (germline): SGHRS, YFSETQ. V gave up 5 bases and J gave up 2 bases; unmatched junction bases: 10. DNA of the CDR3: TGCGCCAGCAGATCGGGCGGGACAGGCTTCACAGATACGCAGTATTTT. Amino acids: CASRSGGTGFTDTQYF.

This clonotype has only a few counts. The rearrangement uses TRBV20-1 and TRBJ1-5; a possible D gene is TRBD1 (5 bases). Trimming shortened V by 1 base and J by 0 bases, and 10 bases separated the two germline ends. The CDR3 runs to 15 residues. Germline V lookup: CDR1 DFQATT, CDR2 SNEGSKA (reference sequence). The CDR3 coding sequence is TGCAGTGCTAGAGGGGGCAGCAATAGCAATCAGCCCCAGCATTTT. Translated, it gives CSARGGSNSNQPQHF.